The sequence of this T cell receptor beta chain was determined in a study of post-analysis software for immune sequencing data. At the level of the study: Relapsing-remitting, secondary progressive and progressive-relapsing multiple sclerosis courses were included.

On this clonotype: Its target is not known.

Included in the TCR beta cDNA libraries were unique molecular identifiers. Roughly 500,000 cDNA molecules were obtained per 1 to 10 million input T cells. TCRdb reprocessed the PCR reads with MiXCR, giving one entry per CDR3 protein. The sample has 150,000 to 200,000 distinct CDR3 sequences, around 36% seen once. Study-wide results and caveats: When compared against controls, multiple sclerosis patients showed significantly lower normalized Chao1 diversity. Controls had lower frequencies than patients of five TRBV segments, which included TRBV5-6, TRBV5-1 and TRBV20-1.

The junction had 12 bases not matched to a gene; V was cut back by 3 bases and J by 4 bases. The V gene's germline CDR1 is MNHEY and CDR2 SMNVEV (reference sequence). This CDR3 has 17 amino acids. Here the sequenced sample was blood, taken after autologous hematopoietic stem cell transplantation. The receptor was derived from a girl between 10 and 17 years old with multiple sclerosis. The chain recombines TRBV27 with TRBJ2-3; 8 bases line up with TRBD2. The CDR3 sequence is CASSFYGASGSSDTQYF. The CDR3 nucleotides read TGTGCCAGCAGTTTTTACGGAGCCAGCGGGAGCTCAGATACGCAGTATTTT.